The subject of this entry is one TCR beta chain. It lacks a known antigen. The record has no base qualities; no much larger clone is one base away. The immunoSEQ kit was used, according to the manufacturer's recommendations, to generate TCR beta libraries from genomic DNA. To prepare libraries, a first multiplex PCR with proprietary primers was run, followed by a second PCR that added unique barcodes, and a bead cleanup was done after each round. A kit-provided positive control reaction and a negative control reaction were included in every sample batch. The final libraries underwent checking on an Agilent 4200 TapeStation D1000 ScreenTape, volumetric pooling, and quantification by qPCR. Sequencing ran on an Illumina NextSeq500 with a MidOutput 150-cycle cartridge, using 156 Read1 and 15 Index1 cycles with kit custom primers. The pooled library was loaded at roughly 1 pM, and approximately 20% PhiX control was spiked in. The study's own analysis went as follows. Vendor-processed data were analyzed in R, and a clonotype was defined as all T cells sharing the same CDR3 nucleotide sequence. For clone abundance analyses, frequencies were normalized to the 10,000 most abundant clones in each sample. Public T cell clones, averaging fewer than five per sample, were removed before analysis. Tumor-enriched clonotypes and baseline blood-enriched clonotypes were defined as those with an abundance difference of at least 32-fold between compartments. A beta-binomial differential abundance model was used to identify clonotypes that were expanded or contracted between blood time points. Tumor-blood repertoire similarity was measured with the Baroni-Urbani and Buser coefficient, and groups were compared using two-tailed Wilcoxon tests in R. Here the immuneACCESS table is served through TCRdb, limited to in-frame sequences with V and J called. Missing clones are a known gap in these copies; in checked studies unresolved V genes cover under half, and the rest lacks a known reason. That table gives V, J and clone size, and the DNA gave D and trimming. The sample table holds around 76,000 clones, of which roughly 82% were seen once. Less than 7% of the sample goes to the ten largest clones.

The sample comes from a study of radiation and T cells in renal cell carcinoma (TCRdb year 2020). Background on the whole study: The samples were obtained from a clinical trial, where primary renal cell carcinomas were treated with 15 Gy stereotactic body radiation therapy and then removed by nephrectomy 4 weeks afterward. A total of 50 to 60 samples underwent TCR beta sequencing, made up of 26 tumors and around 27 peripheral blood samples. A total of roughly 4 million unique CDR3 nucleotide sequences, encoding 2.5 million to 3 million unique CDR3 amino acid sequences, were found across all 50 or so samples. Overall study results and their limits: Because the trial had a single-armed design, the trial could not examine how radiation dose or scheduling affected the TCR repertoire. Changes in the blood repertoire were not tracked past 4 weeks after treatment. No pretreatment tumor biopsies were available, so the baseline intratumoral presence of clonotypes could not be determined. Top tumor clonotypes rose in blood from baseline to 2 weeks post-radiation, then contracted by 4 weeks, suggesting transient expansion of tumor-resident clones.

Explained via the paper, the time point label denotes: blood 2 weeks post-SBRT. The label giving this sample's treatment or condition can be read as: 15 Gy SBRT to primary tumor, nephrectomy 4 weeks later. Serial peripheral blood from radiation-treated patients was sampled at baseline, 2 weeks and 4 weeks after SBRT to track tumor-enriched clonotypes. Every patient's renal cell carcinoma showed clear cell pathology. The QIAamp DNA Blood Mini Kit (Qiagen) was used to prepare genomic DNA for TCR sequencing. Samples were included in the analyses only if all quality control checks were passed. Reading from cysteine to phenylalanine, the CDR3 counts 14 amino acids. Of the read, only the CDR3 DNA is kept; its 42 bases are in frame from base 1. Looking up the germline V gene (reference sequence) yields CDR1 SEHNR and CDR2 FQNEAQ. Trimming removed 5 bases from V and 3 bases from J, leaving 14 bases between the germline ends.

Sequenced here: blood, sampled from a patient whose treatment included radiotherapy and nephrectomy. The receptor's source is a man in his 60s with renal cell carcinoma. The rearranged segments are TRBV7-9 and TRBJ2-7; the D gene may be TRBD1 or TRBD2, since each aligns over 5 bases. The CDR3 protein sequence reads: CASSRDGTYYEQYF. The DNA sequence is given as TGTGCCAGCAGCAGGGACGGGACCTACTACGAGCAGTACTTC.